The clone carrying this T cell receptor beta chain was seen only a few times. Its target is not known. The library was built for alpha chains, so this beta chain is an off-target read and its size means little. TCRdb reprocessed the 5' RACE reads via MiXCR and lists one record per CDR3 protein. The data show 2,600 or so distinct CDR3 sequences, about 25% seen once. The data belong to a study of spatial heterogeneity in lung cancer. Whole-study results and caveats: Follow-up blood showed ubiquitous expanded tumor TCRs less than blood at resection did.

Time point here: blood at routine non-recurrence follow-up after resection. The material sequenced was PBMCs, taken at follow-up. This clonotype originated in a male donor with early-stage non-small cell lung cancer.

As DNA, the CDR3 is TGTGCCAGTAGTATTGCCGGCTCAGATACGCAGTATTTT. Protein: CASSIAGSDTQYF. V usage is TRBV19 and J usage is TRBJ2-3; D ambiguous. V dropped 3 bases and J dropped 4 bases, with 8 bases sitting between them. Germline values: CDR1 LNHDA, CDR2 SQIVND (reference sequence). CDR3 length equals 13 residues.